The present T cell receptor (beta chain) was sequenced within a study of cytomegalovirus exposure and HLA in healthy donors. Findings and caveats of the study: An analysis that was carried out later associated 15,000 to 20,000 TCR beta sequences with HLA alleles at 0.05 false discovery rate.

A word on this clone: Its antigen remains unidentified.

The trim removed 7 bases at V and 5 bases at J, leaving 17 bases unmatched. This CDR3 has 16 residues. Germline CDR1 is SGHRS and CDR2 is YFSETQ. 60 Vbeta and 13 Jbeta primers were used in PCR. Libraries were prepared by immunoSEQ multiplex PCR; TCRdb keeps only in-frame clonotypes and omits some of them. The sample lists some 190,000 clones; approximately 77% were seen once. This receptor was obtained from a man aged 35 to 55 in good health and CMV-seropositive. The gene calls are TRBV5-1 and TRBJ2-5; the match to TRBD2 covers 7 bases. Sample: PBMCs. CDR3 protein: CASGWGGSQGSETQYF. CDR3 bases: TGCGCCAGCGGATGGGGGGGGTCCCAGGGTAGCGAGACCCAGTACTTC.